The T cell receptor beta chain under discussion was sequenced for a study of a mutant IDH1 vaccine in newly diagnosed glioma. Study-level information: V12 came at week 35, V13 at week 47.

Trimming removed 0 bases from V and 9 bases from J, with 8 bases in between. Germline V gene data show CDR1 as MRHNA and CDR2 as SNTAGT. The CDR3 is 12 amino acids. Sequencing was performed with immunoSEQ multiplex PCR; in TCRdb, only in-frame clones are kept and a portion is missing. The sample shows about 26,000 clones, roughly 80% of them seen only once. Remarks on this clone: The antigen remains unidentified.

Time point defined: week 35, safety follow-up. With topical imiquimod, each dose of the vaccine consisted of 300 ug of mutant IDH1 20-mer peptide. The TCR was taken from a man between 25 and 39 years old with glioma. The rearrangement uses TRBV6-4 and TRBJ1-1; D may be TRBD1 (5 bases). Sequenced material: PBMCs, taken from a glioma patient whose treatment included an IDH1 peptide vaccine. The CDR3 spells CASSDSQGKAFF. The DNA of the CDR3 is TGTGCCAGCAGTGACTCGCAGGGTAAAGCTTTCTTT.